This T cell receptor beta chain stems from a study of Graves' ophthalmopathy and Graves' hyperthyroidism. Study-level findings and limits: Prediction of ophthalmopathy progression reached over 65% sensitivity and around 72% specificity. Built on 13 signatures, a model told ophthalmopathy apart from stable hyperthyroidism with about 91% sensitivity and around 80% specificity.

Amplified TCR beta CDR3 regions were obtained using RNA transcripts as template. HTBI primers served in a first-round RT-PCR, which a second-round multiplex PCR followed. Using its own MiXCR run on the multiplex PCR reads, TCRdb lists one record per CDR3 protein. The data show almost 750,000 distinct CDR3 sequences, with around 40% seen just once and about 40% held by the top ten. V shed 6 bases, J shed 5 bases, and the junction held 7 bases outside the gene matches. The CDR3 is 15 residues long. This clonotype appeared a few times. Its target is unknown. The chain has TRBV12-3 or TRBV12-4 and TRBJ2-2, with 9 bases lining up with TRBD2. Sequences were obtained from peripheral blood. The TCR sequence derives from an adult man with Graves' ophthalmopathy. CDR3 bases: TGTGCCAGCAGCTCGGGTCTAGCGGGAACCGGGGAGCTGTTTTTT. It is translated as CASSSGLAGTGELFF.